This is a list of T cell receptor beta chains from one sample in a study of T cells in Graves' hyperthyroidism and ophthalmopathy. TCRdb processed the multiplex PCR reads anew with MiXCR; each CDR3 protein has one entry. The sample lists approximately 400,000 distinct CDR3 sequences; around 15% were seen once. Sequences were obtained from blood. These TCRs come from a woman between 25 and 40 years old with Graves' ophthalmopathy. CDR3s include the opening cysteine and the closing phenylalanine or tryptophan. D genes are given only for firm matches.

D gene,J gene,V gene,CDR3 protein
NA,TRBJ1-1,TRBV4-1,CASSQDRNRERGAFF
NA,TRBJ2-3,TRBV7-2,CASSLRFGGGTDTQYF
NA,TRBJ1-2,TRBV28,CASSFLPKGGYTF
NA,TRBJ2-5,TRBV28,CASSFEGGGGYQETQYF
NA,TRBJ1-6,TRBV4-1,CASSQGSFGGNSPLHF
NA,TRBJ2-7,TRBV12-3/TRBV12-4,CASSSGRYAYEQYF
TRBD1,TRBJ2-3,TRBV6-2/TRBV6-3,CASSYGQGGAADTQYF
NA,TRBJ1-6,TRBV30,CAWNLGNPLHF
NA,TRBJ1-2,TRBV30,CAWNREGLNVYGYTF
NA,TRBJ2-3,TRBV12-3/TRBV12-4,CASSPPRTASTDTQYF
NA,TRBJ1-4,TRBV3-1,CASSLQPNEKLFF
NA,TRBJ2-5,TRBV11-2,CASSAQGKAETQYF
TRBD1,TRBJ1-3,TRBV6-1,CASRQAGTGGNTIYF
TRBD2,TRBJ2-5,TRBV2,CASSLDSGGRTKQETQYF
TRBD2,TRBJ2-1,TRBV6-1,CASSEVRTSGGYNEQFF
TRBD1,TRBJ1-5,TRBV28,CASIRDRGQPQHF
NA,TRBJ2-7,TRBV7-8,CASSPAGEQYF
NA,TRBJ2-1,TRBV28,CASSLYETSFLYNEQFF
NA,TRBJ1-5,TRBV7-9,CASSLTQYQPQHF
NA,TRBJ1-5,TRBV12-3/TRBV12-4,CASSFGRGPVANQPQHF
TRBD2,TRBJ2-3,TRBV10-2,CASSESGGGGPTDTQYF
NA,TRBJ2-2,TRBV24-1,CATSDRGRLNTGELFF
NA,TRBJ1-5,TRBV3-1,CGGGGGGGGGQPQHF
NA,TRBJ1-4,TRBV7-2,CASSLVRGIGEKLFF
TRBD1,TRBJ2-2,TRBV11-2,CASRPGQGATGELFF
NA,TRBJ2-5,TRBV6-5,CANSYSPQGDRETQYF
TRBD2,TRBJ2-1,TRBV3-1,CASSGGGRPSYNEQFF
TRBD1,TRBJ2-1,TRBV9,CASSVEEGTGPLGEQFF
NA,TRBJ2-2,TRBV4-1,CASSQPRRGGEMFF
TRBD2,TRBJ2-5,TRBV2,CATGLARETQYF
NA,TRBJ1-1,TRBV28,CASSLYRVWDTEAFF
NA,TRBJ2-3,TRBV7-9,CASSLRRGGTDTQYF
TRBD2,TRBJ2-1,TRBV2,CASSEETSGSHEQFF
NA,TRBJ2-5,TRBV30,CAWSVGQETQYF
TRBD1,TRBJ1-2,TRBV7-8,CASSLVGPGQGDYGYTF
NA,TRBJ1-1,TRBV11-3,CASSLEPLNTEAFF
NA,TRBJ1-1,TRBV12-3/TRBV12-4,CASLDPRSRDTEAFF
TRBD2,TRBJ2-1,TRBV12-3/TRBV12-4,CASSPSGLAARDEQFF
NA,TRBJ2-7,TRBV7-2,CASSPSQTYEQYF
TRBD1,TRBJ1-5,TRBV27,CATGTGFNQPQHF
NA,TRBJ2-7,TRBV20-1,CSARKGGPRVEQYF
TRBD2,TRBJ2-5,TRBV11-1,CASSFAGGREETQYF
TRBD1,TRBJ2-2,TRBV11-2,CASSPQGQGIFSGELFF
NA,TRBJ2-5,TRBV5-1,CASSFKETQYF
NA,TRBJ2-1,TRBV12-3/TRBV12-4,CASNPTGTSYNEQFF
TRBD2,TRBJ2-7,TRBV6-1,CASREPGLVVGEQYF
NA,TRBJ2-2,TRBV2,CASSVSGGPNTGELFF
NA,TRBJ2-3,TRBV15,CATSRVRPDTQYF
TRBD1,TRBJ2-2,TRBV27,CASSLGTGGIGELFF
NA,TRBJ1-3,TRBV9,CASSVGVDGNTIYF
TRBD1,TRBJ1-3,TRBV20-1,CSARDQGQFSGNTIYF
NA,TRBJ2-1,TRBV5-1,CASSPRSPGNEQFF
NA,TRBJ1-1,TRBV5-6,CASSLFQSYTEAFF
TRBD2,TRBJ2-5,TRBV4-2,CASSQELAGGPGTQYF
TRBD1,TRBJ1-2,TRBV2,CASRSGTGRIFGYTF
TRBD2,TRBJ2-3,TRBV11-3,CASSFSGVDTDTQYF
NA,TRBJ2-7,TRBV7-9,CASSLSGGRYEQYF
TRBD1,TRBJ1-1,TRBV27,CASSLRGRLITEAFF
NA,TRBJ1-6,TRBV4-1,CASSRVWRIGNSPLHF
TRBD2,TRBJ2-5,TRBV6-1,CASSERWTSRGEETQYF